This TCR beta chain was captured by sequencing in a study of early T cells in non-severe SARS-CoV-2 infection. Study-level information: Sequenced material consisted of bulk RNA (from unsorted whole blood), and chains were unpaired.

V lost 6 bases, J lost 4 bases, and 7 bases lay in between. Per the germline V gene, CDR1 is MNHEY and CDR2 is SVGAGI. This CDR3 spans 12 amino acids. Study conclusions and caveats: Clonotype matching in VDJdb favored anti-spike CD8 responses and did not capture private and CD4 specificities.

The library protocol tagged individual cDNA molecules with unique molecular identifiers. In TCRdb, the 5' RACE reads were re-called with MiXCR into one record per CDR3 protein. The table records about 90,000 distinct CDR3 sequences, approximately 12% of them present only once. This clonotype was seen a handful of times. Its antigen is undetermined. The chain carries TRBV6-5 and TRBJ1-5; the D is unclear. This TCR was sampled from an adult who was a healthcare worker with PCR-confirmed SARS-CoV-2 infection or an uninfected control (not recorded which). The specimen comprised whole blood, sampled at baseline. The CDR3 DNA is TGTGCCAGCAGAAGAGAAAATCAGCCCCAGCATTTT. Its protein is CASRRENQPQHF.